This T cell receptor beta chain was recorded in a study of blood T cell repertoires in COVID-19. Background on the study: Spain, Italy and the United States supplied samples that represented acute and convalescent COVID-19. From T cells, B-cell-depleted T cells, or PBMCs came the material, which was cDNA or gDNA.

CDR1 is MDHEN, CDR2 SYDVKM, per germline. The ends lost 4 bases at V and 1 base at J; junction bases unmatched: 1. This CDR3 has 14 amino acids. As processed by the authors: Estimation of nucleated cell counts relied on the amplification of reference gene primers. Assay used: immunoSEQ multiplex PCR; TCRdb lists only in-frame clones, some missing. V and J calls and clone size are copied from that table; D and trimming were computed from the DNA. In the table there are some 120,000 clones, roughly 84% of which are singletons. The chain combines TRBV28 with TRBJ2-7; TRBD1 aligns across 10 bases. The TCR originated in a woman older than 75 with acute or convalescent COVID-19. Sequencing was performed on peripheral blood. DNA for the CDR3: TGTGCCAGCAGTTGGGGACAGGGGTCCTACGAGCAGTACTTC. It specifies CASSWGQGSYEQYF.